This entry describes one TCR beta chain. These data are taken from a study of blood T cell repertoires in COVID-19. Study-level information: The analysed material was cDNA or gDNA that came from T cells, B-cell-depleted T cells, or PBMCs.

Data came from immunoSEQ multiplex PCR; TCRdb stores just in-frame clones and leaves some out. The sample shows a few hundred thousand clones, roughly 84% of them seen only once. CDR1 is LNHDA, CDR2 SQIVND, per germline (reference sequence). Trimming took off 2 bases at V and 2 bases at J, with 10 bases between the two ends. The CDR3 is 15 residues long. This receptor was taken from a man aged 50 to 59 with active or convalescent COVID-19. The material sequenced was peripheral blood. This sequence joins TRBV19 and TRBJ1-5, with D perhaps TRBD1 (6 bases). DNA of the CDR3: TGTGCCAGTAGTATATTGGCAGGGGGCAATCAGCCCCAGCATTTT. Its translation is CASSILAGGNQPQHF. The variable domain in full, with the rest retrieved from reference TRBV19 and TRBJ1-5, is DGGITQSPKYLFRKEGQNVTLSCEQNLNHDAMYWYRQDPGQGLRLIYYSQIVNDFQKGDIAEGYSVSREKKESFPLTVTSAQKNPTAFYLCASSILAGGNQPQHFGDGTRLSIL.